This T cell receptor (beta chain) was sequenced for a study of blood T cell repertoires in COVID-19. At the level of the study: Samples taken during acute and convalescent COVID-19 were collected in the United States, Italy and Spain. T cells, B-cell-depleted T cells, or PBMCs supplied cDNA or gDNA.

The CDR3 is 16 residues long. V shed 0 bases and J 2 bases; nucleotides not matched to a gene: 8. CDR1 is SGHRS, CDR2 YFSETQ, per germline. Original processing notes: Quantification of nucleated cells was approximated via reference gene primer amplification. Only in-frame clones appear in the TCRdb table, and some are missing; sequencing was by immunoSEQ multiplex PCR. V and J calls and clone size are as listed in that table; D and trimming were resolved from the DNA. This sample yields about 70,000 clones, of which around nine tenths are seen a single time; 8.5% belongs to the top ten. The sample consisted of peripheral blood. The receptor was isolated from a human donor in a cohort sampled during active COVID-19. The chain is built from TRBV5-1 and TRBJ2-7; TRBD1 agrees at 7 bases. The CDR3 loop reads CASSLGRGGQTYEQYF. The CDR3 region has the DNA TGCGCCAGCAGCTTGGGGCGTGGGGGACAGACCTACGAGCAGTACTTC.